This T cell receptor beta chain was profiled in a study of blood T cell dynamics during melanoma immunotherapy. DNA loading was fixed at 350 ng for all bulk PBMC samples. TCRdb's table, derived via immunoSEQ multiplex PCR, lists solely in-frame clones and lacks some. The sample yields under 11,000 clones, roughly 90% seen once. The V gene end was trimmed by 2 bases and the J gene end by 5 bases; junction bases not matched to a gene: 9. Per germline, CDR1 SGHTS and CDR2 YDEGEE. The CDR3 runs to 16 residues. Noted time point: week 3, after first cycle of checkpoint inhibitor. Apart from a couple of fast progressors, RECIST 1.1 response was judged 12 weeks post-infusion. Note on this clone: Other DNA sequences in the same sample also yield this CDR3.

Material: blood, obtained from a patient treated with checkpoint blockade. The TCR sequence derives from a human donor with melanoma. This chain uses TRBV5-8 with TRBJ2-5; TRBD2 matches at 10 bases. CDR3 sequence: CASSFEGLAGVETQYF. Written as DNA, the CDR3 is TGTGCCAGCAGCTTTGAGGGCCTAGCGGGAGTTGAGACCCAGTACTTC.